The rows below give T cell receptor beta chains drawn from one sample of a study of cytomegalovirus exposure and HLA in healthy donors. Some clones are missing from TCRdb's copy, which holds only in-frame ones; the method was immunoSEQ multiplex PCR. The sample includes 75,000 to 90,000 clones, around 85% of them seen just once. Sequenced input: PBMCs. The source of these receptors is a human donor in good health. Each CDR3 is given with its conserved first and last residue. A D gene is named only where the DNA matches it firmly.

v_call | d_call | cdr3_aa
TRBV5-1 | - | CASSWITGGANTEAFF
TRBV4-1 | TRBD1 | CASSPDIRRRDRGYEQYF
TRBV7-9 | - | CASSLLGGVEKLFF
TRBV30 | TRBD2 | CAWSVLAGQTDTQYF
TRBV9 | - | CASSVATGAYGYPF
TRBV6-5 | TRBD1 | CASSPGTGSGTEAFF
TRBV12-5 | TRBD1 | CASKTGTGGAAAPRNTEAFF
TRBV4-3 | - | CASSQEAGSYNSPLHF
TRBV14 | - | CASSQDRPRGEKLFF
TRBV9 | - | CASSVHGSEAFF
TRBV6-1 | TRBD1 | CASSDDRDQPQNF
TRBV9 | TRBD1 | CASSYGGGTGSQPQHF
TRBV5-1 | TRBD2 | CASSSGPTSGGVETQYF
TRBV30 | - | CAWSSQPSGTQYF
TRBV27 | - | CASSLLYSSNQPQHF
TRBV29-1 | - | CSVAPTEYGYTF
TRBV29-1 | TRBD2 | CSVEAGTSGIYEQYF
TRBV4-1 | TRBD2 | CASSQSARGGYEQYF
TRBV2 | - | CASSPQGNGWNTQYF
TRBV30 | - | CAWNQRQGYQPQHF
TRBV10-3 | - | CAIPDRGQETQYF
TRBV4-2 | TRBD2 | CASSQAYLAGGNTGELFF
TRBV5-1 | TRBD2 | CASSSSGANTDTQYF
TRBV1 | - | CTTVAVFGQPQHF
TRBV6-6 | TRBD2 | CASSPGTSGAFF
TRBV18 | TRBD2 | CASSPPVRLADPSYNEQFF
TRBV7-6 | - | CASSFGSAGANYEQYF
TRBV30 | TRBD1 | CAWRKSGTGSTGELFF
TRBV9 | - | CASSPGPNTEAFF
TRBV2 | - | CASSGTQRETQYF
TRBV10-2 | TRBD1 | CASIRDRGTGELFF
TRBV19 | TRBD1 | CASSFGTGTQPQHF
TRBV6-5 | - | CASSLFSGGSPLHF
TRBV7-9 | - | CASSLALGGNTGELFF
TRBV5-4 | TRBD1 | CASSYGTGEFYGYTF
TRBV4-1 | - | CASSQDSLPVRGTNYGYTF
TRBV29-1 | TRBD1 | CSVTSGTGGGPQHF
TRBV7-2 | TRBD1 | CASSRQGPRNGYTF
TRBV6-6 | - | CASSYSPGSKNIQYF
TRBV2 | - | CASSGVRGRGGYPF
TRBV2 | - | CASSGVRGRDGANVLTF
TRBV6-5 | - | CASSYSKSSGEQYF
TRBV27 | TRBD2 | CASSVAGVLDTQYF
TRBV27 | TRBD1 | CASSLGVGDRVYEQYF
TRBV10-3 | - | CAISADSNYGYTF
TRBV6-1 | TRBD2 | CASSENWLAGREQQYF
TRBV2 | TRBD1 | CASSPTGGASPLHF
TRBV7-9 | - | CASSSTSFNEKLFF
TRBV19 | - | CASRDGQIAGNQPQHF
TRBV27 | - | CASSLGSGEEQYF